This is a list of T cell receptor beta chains from one sample in a study of blood T cell repertoires in COVID-19. Assay used: immunoSEQ multiplex PCR; TCRdb lists only in-frame clones, some missing. This sample carries roughly 250,000 clones, over 75% of them seen once, and the ten largest clones take 2% to 2.5%. Sequenced: peripheral blood. All receptors derive from a woman between 45 and 60 years old with acute or convalescent COVID-19. The CDR3 runs from the conserved cysteine through the conserved F or W. Fields, in order: D gene, J gene, V gene, clone size, CDR3 protein, CDR3 DNA. The D gene is left open where the match is weak. The size of a clone is reported for some rows only, either as once, few or many, or as a class for expanded clones.

D gene: TRBD1; J gene: TRBJ2-1; V gene: TRBV5-1; clone size: once; CDR3 protein: CASSALPGQEYNEQFF; CDR3 DNA: TGCGCCAGCAGCGCGCTTCCGGGACAGGAATACAATGAGCAGTTCTTC
D gene: TRBD1; J gene: TRBJ2-2; V gene: TRBV28; clone size: .; CDR3 protein: CASSGTGGTGELFF; CDR3 DNA: TGTGCCAGCAGCGGGACAGGGGGGACCGGGGAGCTGTTTTTT
D gene: .; J gene: TRBJ2-7; V gene: TRBV3-1/TRBV3-2; clone size: .; CDR3 protein: CASRQDSTYEQYF; CDR3 DNA: TGTGCCAGCAGGCAGGACAGCACCTACGAGCAGTACTTC
D gene: .; J gene: TRBJ1-2; V gene: TRBV6-5; clone size: .; CDR3 protein: CASRRVGGYGYTF; CDR3 DNA: TGTGCCAGCAGAAGGGTCGGGGGGTATGGCTACACCTTC
D gene: TRBD2; J gene: TRBJ2-1; V gene: TRBV14; clone size: once; CDR3 protein: CASSQGLASNNEQFF; CDR3 DNA: TGTGCCAGCAGCCAAGGACTAGCCTCAAACAATGAGCAGTTCTTC
D gene: .; J gene: TRBJ1-5; V gene: TRBV27; clone size: .; CDR3 protein: CASSSLETGPSDNQPQHF; CDR3 DNA: TGTGCCAGCAGTTCCCTGGAGACAGGACCCTCGGACAATCAGCCCCAGCATTTT
D gene: .; J gene: TRBJ2-7; V gene: TRBV5-1; clone size: .; CDR3 protein: CASSLVSQYYEQYF; CDR3 DNA: TGCGCCAGCAGCTTGGTGTCGCAGTACTACGAGCAGTACTTC
D gene: TRBD1; J gene: TRBJ1-5; V gene: TRBV28; clone size: .; CDR3 protein: CASTIPSGTASNQPQHF; CDR3 DNA: TGTGCCAGCACCATCCCCTCCGGGACAGCTAGCAATCAGCCCCAGCATTTT
D gene: .; J gene: TRBJ1-1; V gene: TRBV6-5; clone size: .; CDR3 protein: CASSDQGRGEAFF; CDR3 DNA: TGTGCCAGCAGCGATCAGGGGCGTGGTGAAGCTTTCTTT
D gene: .; J gene: TRBJ1-2; V gene: TRBV5-6; clone size: .; CDR3 protein: CASSLYGAANYGYTF; CDR3 DNA: TGTGCCAGCAGCTTGTATGGGGCTGCTAACTATGGCTACACCTTC
D gene: TRBD2; J gene: TRBJ2-3; V gene: TRBV7-9; clone size: once; CDR3 protein: CASSLRSGTSGSTDTQYF; CDR3 DNA: TGTGCCAGCAGCTTACGCTCGGGGACTAGCGGGAGCACAGATACGCAGTATTTT
D gene: .; J gene: TRBJ2-7; V gene: TRBV12-5; clone size: .; CDR3 protein: CASGLVRWGSTYEQYF; CDR3 DNA: TGTGCTAGTGGTTTGGTTCGGTGGGGCAGCACCTACGAGCAGTACTTC
D gene: .; J gene: TRBJ1-5; V gene: TRBV5-1; clone size: .; CDR3 protein: CASSFSGGGDQPQHF; CDR3 DNA: TGCGCCAGCAGCTTTTCCGGGGGAGGGGATCAGCCCCAGCATTTT
D gene: TRBD1; J gene: TRBJ2-3; V gene: TRBV27; clone size: .; CDR3 protein: CASSIYGGDRGGDTQYF; CDR3 DNA: TGTGCCAGCAGCATCTACGGGGGGGACAGGGGCGGCGATACGCAGTATTTT
D gene: .; J gene: TRBJ2-5; V gene: TRBV24-1; clone size: .; CDR3 protein: CATSDSRAGGETQYF; CDR3 DNA: TGTGCCACCAGTGATTCCAGAGCGGGTGGAGAGACCCAGTACTTC
D gene: TRBD1; J gene: TRBJ2-1; V gene: TRBV7-3; clone size: .; CDR3 protein: CASSSPGQVINEQFF; CDR3 DNA: TGTGCCAGCAGCTCTCCGGGACAGGTTATCAATGAGCAGTTCTTC
D gene: TRBD1; J gene: TRBJ1-4; V gene: TRBV2; clone size: .; CDR3 protein: CASGRDSHEKLFF; CDR3 DNA: TGTGCCAGCGGACGGGACAGCCATGAAAAACTGTTTTTT
D gene: TRBD1; J gene: TRBJ2-7; V gene: TRBV6-1; clone size: .; CDR3 protein: CASSQARTGVGYEQYF; CDR3 DNA: TGTGCCAGCAGTCAAGCACGGACAGGGGTAGGCTACGAGCAGTACTTC
D gene: .; J gene: TRBJ2-5; V gene: TRBV5-4; clone size: .; CDR3 protein: CASSFRRGWEETQYF; CDR3 DNA: TGTGCCAGCAGCTTCCGCAGGGGATGGGAAGAGACCCAGTACTTC
D gene: .; J gene: TRBJ2-3; V gene: TRBV6-4; clone size: few; CDR3 protein: CASSETGRTDTQYF; CDR3 DNA: TGTGCCAGCAGTGAGACAGGGAGGACAGATACGCAGTATTTT
D gene: .; J gene: TRBJ2-7; V gene: TRBV2; clone size: .; CDR3 protein: CASNALGGEQYF; CDR3 DNA: TGTGCCAGCAACGCCCTCGGTGGCGAGCAGTACTTC
D gene: TRBD2; J gene: TRBJ2-7; V gene: TRBV28; clone size: .; CDR3 protein: CASSPGGAYEQYF; CDR3 DNA: TGTGCCAGCAGTCCGGGGGGGGCCTACGAGCAGTACTTC
D gene: TRBD2; J gene: TRBJ2-1; V gene: TRBV28; clone size: .; CDR3 protein: CASIKLAGHNEQFF; CDR3 DNA: TGTGCCAGCATCAAACTAGCGGGCCACAATGAGCAGTTCTTC
D gene: .; J gene: TRBJ2-1; V gene: TRBV7-9; clone size: .; CDR3 protein: CASSLQYNEQFF; CDR3 DNA: TGTGCCAGCAGCTTACAGTACAATGAGCAGTTCTTC
D gene: TRBD1; J gene: TRBJ1-6; V gene: TRBV15; clone size: few; CDR3 protein: CATSRERDRGVPLHF; CDR3 DNA: TGTGCCACCAGCAGAGAAAGAGACAGGGGCGTACCCCTCCACTTT
D gene: .; J gene: TRBJ1-4; V gene: TRBV13; clone size: .; CDR3 protein: CASSLGTVGEKLFF; CDR3 DNA: TGTGCCAGCAGCTTAGGAACCGTCGGGGAAAAACTGTTTTTT
D gene: TRBD1; J gene: TRBJ1-5; V gene: TRBV27; clone size: once; CDR3 protein: CASALRPGQIGNQPQHF; CDR3 DNA: TGTGCCAGCGCCCTACGACCGGGACAGATAGGCAATCAGCCCCAGCATTTT
D gene: TRBD1; J gene: TRBJ2-7; V gene: TRBV7-9; clone size: .; CDR3 protein: CASSIPGTGGREQYF; CDR3 DNA: TGTGCCAGCAGCATCCCCGGGACAGGGGGGCGCGAGCAGTACTTC
D gene: TRBD1; J gene: TRBJ1-1; V gene: TRBV5-1; clone size: .; CDR3 protein: CASSLTGVYTEAFF; CDR3 DNA: TGCGCCAGCAGCTTGACAGGGGTGTATACTGAAGCTTTCTTT
D gene: TRBD1; J gene: TRBJ2-7; V gene: TRBV24-1; clone size: .; CDR3 protein: CAIGQAGTYEQYF; CDR3 DNA: TGTGCCATTGGACAGGCGGGCACTTACGAGCAGTACTTC
D gene: .; J gene: TRBJ2-7; V gene: TRBV2; clone size: .; CDR3 protein: CASKGDRDSYEQYF; CDR3 DNA: TGTGCCAGCAAAGGGGATAGGGACTCCTACGAGCAGTACTTC
D gene: .; J gene: TRBJ2-7; V gene: TRBV19; clone size: few; CDR3 protein: CASSVGGADSYEQYF; CDR3 DNA: TGTGCCAGTAGTGTTGGGGGGGCCGATTCCTACGAGCAGTACTTC
D gene: TRBD2; J gene: TRBJ2-7; V gene: TRBV9; clone size: .; CDR3 protein: CASSVAGGSGTPYEQYF; CDR3 DNA: TGTGCCAGCAGCGTAGCCGGGGGAAGCGGGACTCCCTACGAGCAGTACTTC
D gene: .; J gene: TRBJ1-3; V gene: TRBV7-2; clone size: few; CDR3 protein: CASRKGLRSGNTIYF; CDR3 DNA: TGTGCCAGCAGGAAGGGACTTCGCTCTGGAAACACCATATATTTT
D gene: TRBD1; J gene: TRBJ1-4; V gene: TRBV27; clone size: .; CDR3 protein: CASSLSGTGARIREKLFF; CDR3 DNA: TGTGCCAGCAGTTTAAGTGGGACAGGGGCCCGGATTCGGGAAAAACTGTTTTTT
D gene: .; J gene: TRBJ1-3; V gene: TRBV5-1; clone size: .; CDR3 protein: CASSLAPGSGNTIYF; CDR3 DNA: TGCGCCAGCAGCTTGGCCCCGGGCTCTGGAAACACCATATATTTT
D gene: TRBD1; J gene: TRBJ1-2; V gene: TRBV7-9; clone size: once; CDR3 protein: CASSPDRAGYGYTF; CDR3 DNA: TGTGCCAGCAGTCCAGACAGGGCGGGCTATGGCTACACCTTC
D gene: .; J gene: TRBJ2-4; V gene: TRBV7-8; clone size: .; CDR3 protein: CASSPLRGTKNIQYF; CDR3 DNA: TGTGCCAGCAGCCCCCTTAGGGGAACCAAAAACATTCAGTACTTC
D gene: TRBD2; J gene: TRBJ2-1; V gene: TRBV27; clone size: .; CDR3 protein: CASSRPGLAGAWEFF; CDR3 DNA: TGTGCCAGCAGCCGCCCCGGACTAGCGGGAGCGTGGGAGTTCTTC
D gene: TRBD1; J gene: TRBJ2-7; V gene: TRBV27; clone size: .; CDR3 protein: CASSFYVDRAQYF; CDR3 DNA: TGTGCCAGCAGTTTCTACGTCGACAGGGCCCAGTACTTC
D gene: .; J gene: TRBJ1-5; V gene: TRBV6-5; clone size: .; CDR3 protein: CASIKRDTLNQPQHF; CDR3 DNA: TGTGCCAGCATAAAGAGGGACACCTTGAATCAGCCCCAGCATTTT
D gene: .; J gene: TRBJ2-7; V gene: TRBV19; clone size: once; CDR3 protein: CASSWRTETYEQYF; CDR3 DNA: TGTGCCAGTAGTTGGAGGACAGAGACCTACGAGCAGTACTTC
D gene: TRBD2; J gene: TRBJ2-7; V gene: TRBV4-1; clone size: .; CDR3 protein: CASSQLAGGPYEQYF; CDR3 DNA: TGCGCCAGCAGCCAGCTAGCGGGAGGGCCCTACGAGCAGTACTTC
D gene: .; J gene: TRBJ1-1; V gene: TRBV10-2; clone size: .; CDR3 protein: CASRPAGTEAFF; CDR3 DNA: TGCGCCAGCAGACCGGCGGGCACTGAAGCTTTCTTT